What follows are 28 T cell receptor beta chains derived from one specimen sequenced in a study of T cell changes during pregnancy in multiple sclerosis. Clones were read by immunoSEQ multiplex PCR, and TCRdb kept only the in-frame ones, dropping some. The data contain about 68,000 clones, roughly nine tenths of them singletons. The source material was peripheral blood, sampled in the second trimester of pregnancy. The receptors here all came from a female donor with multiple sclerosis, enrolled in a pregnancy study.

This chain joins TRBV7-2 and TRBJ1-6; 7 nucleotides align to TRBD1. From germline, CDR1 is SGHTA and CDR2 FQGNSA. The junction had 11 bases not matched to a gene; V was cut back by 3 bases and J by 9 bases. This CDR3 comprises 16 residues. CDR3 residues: CASSFGTASSGSPLHF. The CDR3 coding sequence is TGTGCCAGCAGCTTCGGGACAGCTTCATCGGGTTCACCCCTCCACTTT.

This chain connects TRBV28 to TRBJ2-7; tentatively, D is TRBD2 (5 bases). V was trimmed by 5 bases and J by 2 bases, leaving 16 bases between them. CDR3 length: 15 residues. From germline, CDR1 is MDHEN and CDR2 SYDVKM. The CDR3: CASSPHGVLTYEQYF. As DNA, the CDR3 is TGTGCCAGCAGTCCGCACGGGGTCTTAACCTACGAGCAGTACTTC.

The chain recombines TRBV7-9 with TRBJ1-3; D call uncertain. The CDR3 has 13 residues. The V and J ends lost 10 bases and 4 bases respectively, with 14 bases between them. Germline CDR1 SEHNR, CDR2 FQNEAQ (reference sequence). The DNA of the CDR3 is TGTGCCACCTGGCCTGGCGGCGGAAACACCATATATTTT. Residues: CATWPGGGNTIYF.

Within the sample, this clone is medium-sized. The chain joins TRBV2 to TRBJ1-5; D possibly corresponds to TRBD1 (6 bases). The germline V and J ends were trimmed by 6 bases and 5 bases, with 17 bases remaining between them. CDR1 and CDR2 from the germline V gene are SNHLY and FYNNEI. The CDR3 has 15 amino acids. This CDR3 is CASSWDNEKYQPQHF. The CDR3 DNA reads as TGTGCCAGCAGCTGGGACAATGAAAAGTATCAGCCCCAGCATTTT.

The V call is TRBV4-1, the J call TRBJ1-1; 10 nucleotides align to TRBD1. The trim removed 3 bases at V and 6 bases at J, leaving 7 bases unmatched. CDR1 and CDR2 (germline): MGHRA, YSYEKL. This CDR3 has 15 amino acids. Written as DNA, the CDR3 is TGCGCCAGCAGCCACGTACCAGGGACAGGGGCTGAAGCTTTCTTT. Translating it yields CASSHVPGTGAEAFF.

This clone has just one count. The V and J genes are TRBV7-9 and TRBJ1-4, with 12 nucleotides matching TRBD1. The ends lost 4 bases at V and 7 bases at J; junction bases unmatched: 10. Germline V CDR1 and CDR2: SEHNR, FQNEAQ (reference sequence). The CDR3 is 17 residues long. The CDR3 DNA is TGTGCCAGCAGCTCCAGGGACAGGGGGCGCCGGGGTGAAAAACTGTTTTTT. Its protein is CASSSRDRGRRGEKLFF.

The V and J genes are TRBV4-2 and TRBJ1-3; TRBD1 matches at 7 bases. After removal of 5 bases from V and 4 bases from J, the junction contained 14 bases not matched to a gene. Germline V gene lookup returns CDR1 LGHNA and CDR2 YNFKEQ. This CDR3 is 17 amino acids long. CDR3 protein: CASSSHEGAGWGNTIYF. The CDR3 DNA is TGTGCCAGCAGCTCCCACGAGGGGGCTGGGTGGGGAAACACCATATATTTT.

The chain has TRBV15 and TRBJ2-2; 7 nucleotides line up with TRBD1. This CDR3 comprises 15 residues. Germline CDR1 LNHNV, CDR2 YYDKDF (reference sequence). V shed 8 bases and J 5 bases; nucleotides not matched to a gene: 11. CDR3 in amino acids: CATSRQGASTGELFF. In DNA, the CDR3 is TGTGCCACCTCCAGACAGGGCGCGAGTACCGGGGAGCTGTTTTTT.

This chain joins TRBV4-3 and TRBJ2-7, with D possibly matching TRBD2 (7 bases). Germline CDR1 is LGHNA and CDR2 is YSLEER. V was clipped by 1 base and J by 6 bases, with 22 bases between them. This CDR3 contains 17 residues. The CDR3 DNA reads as TGCGCCAGCAGCCAAGGTTCGGGGGGCGGGGGCCCGGGCGAGCAGTACTTC. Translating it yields CASSQGSGGGGPGEQYF.

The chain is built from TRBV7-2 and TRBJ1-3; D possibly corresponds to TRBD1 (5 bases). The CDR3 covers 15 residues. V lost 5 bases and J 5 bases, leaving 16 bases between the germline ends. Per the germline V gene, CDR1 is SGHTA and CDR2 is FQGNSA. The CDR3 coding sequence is TGTGCCAGCAGCCCAGGGAGGGGAGAAAGAAACACCATATATTTT. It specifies CASSPGRGERNTIYF.

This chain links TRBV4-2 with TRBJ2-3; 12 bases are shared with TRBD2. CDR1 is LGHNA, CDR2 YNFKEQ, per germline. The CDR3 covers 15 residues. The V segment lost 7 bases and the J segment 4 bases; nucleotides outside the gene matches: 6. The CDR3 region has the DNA TGTGCCAGCACCATTCTAGCGGGGGGGCCAGATACGCAGTATTTT. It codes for CASTILAGGPDTQYF.

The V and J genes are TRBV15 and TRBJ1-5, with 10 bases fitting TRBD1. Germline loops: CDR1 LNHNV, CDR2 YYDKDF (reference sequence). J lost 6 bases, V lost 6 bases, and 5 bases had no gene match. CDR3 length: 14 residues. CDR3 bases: TGTGCCACCAGTTGGGACAGGGGATTTCAGCCCCAGCATTTT. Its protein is CATSWDRGFQPQHF.

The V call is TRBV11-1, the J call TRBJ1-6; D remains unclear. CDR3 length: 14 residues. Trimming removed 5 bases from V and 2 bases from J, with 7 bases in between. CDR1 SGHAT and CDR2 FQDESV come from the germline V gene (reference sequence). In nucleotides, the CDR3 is TGTGCCAGCAGCCGCGGAGCCTATAATTCACCCCTCCACTTT. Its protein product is CASSRGAYNSPLHF.

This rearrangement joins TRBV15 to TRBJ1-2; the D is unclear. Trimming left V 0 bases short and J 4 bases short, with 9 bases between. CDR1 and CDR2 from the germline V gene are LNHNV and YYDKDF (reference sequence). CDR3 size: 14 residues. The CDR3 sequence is CATSRERIAYGYTF. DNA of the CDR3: TGTGCCACCAGCAGAGAGCGGATCGCCTATGGCTACACCTTC.

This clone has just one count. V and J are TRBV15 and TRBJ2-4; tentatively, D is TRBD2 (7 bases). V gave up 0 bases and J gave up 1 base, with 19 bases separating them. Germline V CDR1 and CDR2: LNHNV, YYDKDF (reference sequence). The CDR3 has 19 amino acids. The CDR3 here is CATSREGVGGAVAKNIQYF. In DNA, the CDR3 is TGTGCCACCAGCAGAGAAGGTGTGGGGGGGGCAGTGGCCAAAAACATTCAGTACTTC.

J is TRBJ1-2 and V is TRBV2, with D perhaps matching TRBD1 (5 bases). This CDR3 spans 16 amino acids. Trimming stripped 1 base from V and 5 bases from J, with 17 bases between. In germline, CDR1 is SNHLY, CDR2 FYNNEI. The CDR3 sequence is CASSEGGDPAPYGYTF. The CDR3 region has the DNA TGTGCCAGCAGTGAAGGGGGGGACCCTGCTCCTTATGGCTACACCTTC.

CDR3 DNA sequence: TGTGCCAGCAGTTACTCCGTCAGCTACGAGCAGTACTTC. Residues: CASSYSVSYEQYF. The rearrangement links TRBV6-5 to TRBJ2-7; D not certain. The CDR3 has 13 residues. Germline V gene data show CDR1 as MNHEY and CDR2 as SVGAGI. The ends were cut back, 0 bases at V and 3 bases at J, with 6 bases in the middle.

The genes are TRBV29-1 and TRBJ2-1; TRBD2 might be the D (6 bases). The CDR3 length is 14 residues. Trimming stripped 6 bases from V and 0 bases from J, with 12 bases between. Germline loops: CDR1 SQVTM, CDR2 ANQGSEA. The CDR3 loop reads CSVRRGSSYNEQFF. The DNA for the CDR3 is TGCAGCGTGCGGCGGGGAAGCTCCTACAATGAGCAGTTCTTC.

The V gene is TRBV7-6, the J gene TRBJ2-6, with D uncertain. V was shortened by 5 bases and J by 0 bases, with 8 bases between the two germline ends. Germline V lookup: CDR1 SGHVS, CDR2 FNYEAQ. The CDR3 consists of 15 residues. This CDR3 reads CASSPQYSGANVLTF. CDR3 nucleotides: TGTGCCAGCAGCCCGCAGTACTCTGGGGCCAACGTCCTGACTTTC.

CDR3 sequence reads: CAWSLGTGSGETQYF. As DNA, the CDR3 is TGTGCCTGGAGTTTGGGGACAGGGAGCGGAGAGACCCAGTACTTC. This chain joins TRBV30 and TRBJ2-5; 9 positions match TRBD1. Unmatched junction bases numbered 8, after V lost 2 bases and J lost 4 bases. Germline V CDR1 and CDR2: GTSNPN, SVGIG (reference sequence). The CDR3 length is 15 residues.

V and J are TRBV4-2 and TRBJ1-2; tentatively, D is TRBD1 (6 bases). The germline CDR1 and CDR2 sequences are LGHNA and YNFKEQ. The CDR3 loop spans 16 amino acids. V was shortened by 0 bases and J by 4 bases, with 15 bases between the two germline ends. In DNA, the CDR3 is TGTGCCAGCAGCCAAGAGGGCGACAGGTTCTCCTATGGCTACACCTTC. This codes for CASSQEGDRFSYGYTF.

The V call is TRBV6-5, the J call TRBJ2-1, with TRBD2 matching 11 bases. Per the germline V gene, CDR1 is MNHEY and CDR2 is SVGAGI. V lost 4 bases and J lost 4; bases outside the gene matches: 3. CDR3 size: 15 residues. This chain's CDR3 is CASSFTSGGYNEQFF. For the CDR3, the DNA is TGTGCCAGCAGTTTTACTAGCGGGGGTTACAATGAGCAGTTCTTC.

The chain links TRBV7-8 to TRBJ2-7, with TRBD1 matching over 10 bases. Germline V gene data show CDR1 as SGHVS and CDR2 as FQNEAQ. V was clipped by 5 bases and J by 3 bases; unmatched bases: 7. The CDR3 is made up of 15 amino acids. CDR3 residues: CASSRTDRGIYEQYF. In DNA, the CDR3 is TGTGCCAGCAGCCGCACGGACAGGGGGATCTACGAGCAGTACTTC.

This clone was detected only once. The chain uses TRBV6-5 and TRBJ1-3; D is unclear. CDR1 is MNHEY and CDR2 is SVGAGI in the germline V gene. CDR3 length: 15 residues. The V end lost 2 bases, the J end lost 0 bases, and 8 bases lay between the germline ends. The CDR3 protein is CASSYVKSSGNTIYF. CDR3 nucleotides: TGTGCCAGCAGTTACGTAAAGAGCTCTGGAAACACCATATATTTT.

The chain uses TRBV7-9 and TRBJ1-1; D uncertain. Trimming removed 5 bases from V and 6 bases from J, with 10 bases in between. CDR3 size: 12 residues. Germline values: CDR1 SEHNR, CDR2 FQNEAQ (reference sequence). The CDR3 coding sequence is TGTGCCAGCAGCCTCTCCCTTCCTGAAGCTTTCTTT. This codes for CASSLSLPEAFF.

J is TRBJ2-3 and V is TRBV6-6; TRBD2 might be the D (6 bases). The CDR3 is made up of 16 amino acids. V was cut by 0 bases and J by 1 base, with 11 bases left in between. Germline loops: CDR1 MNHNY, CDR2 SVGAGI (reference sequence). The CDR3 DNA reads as TGTGCCAGCAGTTACTCGATCGGACTACGCACAGATACGCAGTATTTT. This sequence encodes CASSYSIGLRTDTQYF.

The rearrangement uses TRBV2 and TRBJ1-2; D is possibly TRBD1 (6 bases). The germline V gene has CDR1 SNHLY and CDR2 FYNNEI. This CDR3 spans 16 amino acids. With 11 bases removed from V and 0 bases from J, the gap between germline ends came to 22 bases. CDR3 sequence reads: CAGGGSPQPANYGYTF. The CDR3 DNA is TGTGCCGGGGGCGGCAGCCCACAGCCAGCTAACTATGGCTACACCTTC.

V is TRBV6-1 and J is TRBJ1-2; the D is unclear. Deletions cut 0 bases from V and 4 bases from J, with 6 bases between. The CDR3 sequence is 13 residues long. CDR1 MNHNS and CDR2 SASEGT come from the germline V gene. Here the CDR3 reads CASSEAGSYGYTF. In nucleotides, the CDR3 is TGTGCCAGCAGTGAAGCGGGCTCCTATGGCTACACCTTC.